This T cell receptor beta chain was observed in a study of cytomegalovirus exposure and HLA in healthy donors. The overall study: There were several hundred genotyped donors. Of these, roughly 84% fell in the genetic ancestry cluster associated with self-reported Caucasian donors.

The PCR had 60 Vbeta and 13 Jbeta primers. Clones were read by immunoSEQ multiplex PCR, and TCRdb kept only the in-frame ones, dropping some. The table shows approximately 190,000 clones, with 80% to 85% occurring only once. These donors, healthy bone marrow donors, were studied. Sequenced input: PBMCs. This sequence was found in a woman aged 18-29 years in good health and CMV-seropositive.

The CDR3 DNA reads as TGTGCCAGCTCACCTTCCCTAGCGGGGGCCCAAGAGACCCAGTACTTC. Amino acids: CASSPSLAGAQETQYF. V gene TRBV18 combines with J gene TRBJ2-5; 10 bases line up with TRBD2. The V gene's germline CDR1 is KGHSH and CDR2 LQKENI. V was pared by 3 bases and J by 1 base, with 5 bases of the junction left unmatched. This CDR3 region has 16 residues.